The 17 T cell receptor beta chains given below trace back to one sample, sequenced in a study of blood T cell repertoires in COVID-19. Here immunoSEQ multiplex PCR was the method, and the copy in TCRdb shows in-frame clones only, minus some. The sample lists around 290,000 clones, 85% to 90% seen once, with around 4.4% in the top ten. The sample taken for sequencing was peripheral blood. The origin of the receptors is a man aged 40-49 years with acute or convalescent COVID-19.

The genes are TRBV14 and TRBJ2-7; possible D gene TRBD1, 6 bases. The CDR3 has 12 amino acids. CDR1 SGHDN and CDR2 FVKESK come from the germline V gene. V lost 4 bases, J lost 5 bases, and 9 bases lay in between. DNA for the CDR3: TGTGCCAGCAGCCTTACAGGGAACGAGCAGTACTTC. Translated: CASSLTGNEQYF.

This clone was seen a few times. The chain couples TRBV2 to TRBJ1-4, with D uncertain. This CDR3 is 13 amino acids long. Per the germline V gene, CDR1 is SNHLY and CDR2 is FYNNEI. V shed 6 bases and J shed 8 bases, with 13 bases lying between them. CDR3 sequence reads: CASSRQREEKLFF. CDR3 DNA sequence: TGTGCCAGCAGCCGCCAGAGGGAGGAAAAACTGTTTTTT.

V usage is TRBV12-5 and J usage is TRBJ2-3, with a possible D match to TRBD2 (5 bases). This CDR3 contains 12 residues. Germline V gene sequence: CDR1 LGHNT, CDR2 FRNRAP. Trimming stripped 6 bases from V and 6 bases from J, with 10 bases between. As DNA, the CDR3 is TGTGCTAGTGGCCAGGAGGTGGATACGCAGTATTTT. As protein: CASGQEVDTQYF.

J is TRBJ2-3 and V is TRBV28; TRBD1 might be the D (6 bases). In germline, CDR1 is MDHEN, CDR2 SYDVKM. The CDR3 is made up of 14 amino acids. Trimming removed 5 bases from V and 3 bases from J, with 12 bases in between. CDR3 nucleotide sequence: TGTGCCAGCAGTACGGTACAGGGAACAGATACGCAGTATTTT. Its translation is CASSTVQGTDTQYF.

DNA of the CDR3: TGTGCCAGCAGCTTAACAGGGCCCTCAAACTATGGCTACACCTTC. This sequence encodes CASSLTGPSNYGYTF. The chain has TRBV11-1 and TRBJ1-2; the D gene is possibly TRBD1 (6 bases). The CDR3 sequence is 15 residues long. CDR1 and CDR2 (germline): SGHAT, FQDESV (reference sequence). V was pared by 2 bases and J by 2 bases, with 12 bases between.

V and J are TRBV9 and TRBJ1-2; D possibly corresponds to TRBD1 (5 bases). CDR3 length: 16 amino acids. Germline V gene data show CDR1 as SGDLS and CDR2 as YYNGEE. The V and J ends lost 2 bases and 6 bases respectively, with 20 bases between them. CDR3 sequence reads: CASSVGWTWGGDGYTF. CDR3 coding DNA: TGTGCCAGCAGCGTCGGTTGGACGTGGGGAGGGGATGGCTACACCTTC.

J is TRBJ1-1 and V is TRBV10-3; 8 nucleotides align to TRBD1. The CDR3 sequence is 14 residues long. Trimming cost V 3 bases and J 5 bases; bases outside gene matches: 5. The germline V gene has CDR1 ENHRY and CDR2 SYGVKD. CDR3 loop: CAISDPDRGTEAFF. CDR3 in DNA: TGTGCCATCAGTGACCCTGACAGGGGTACTGAAGCTTTCTTT.

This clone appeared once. CDR3 nucleotides: TGTGCCAGCAGCTTAGACGGGCGGGGGATAGATACGCAGTATTTT. Protein sequence: CASSLDGRGIDTQYF. The gene calls are TRBV11-2 and TRBJ2-3; 7 positions agree with TRBD2. The V gene end was trimmed by 0 bases and the J gene end by 5 bases; junction bases not matched to a gene: 5. The length of the CDR3 is 15 residues. In germline, CDR1 is SGHAT, CDR2 FQNNGV.

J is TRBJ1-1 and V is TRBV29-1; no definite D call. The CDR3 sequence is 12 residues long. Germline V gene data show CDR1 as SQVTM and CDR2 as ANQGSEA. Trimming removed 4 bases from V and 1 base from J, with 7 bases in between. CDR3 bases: TGCAGCGTTGCTGACACGAACACTGAAGCTTTCTTT. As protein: CSVADTNTEAFF.

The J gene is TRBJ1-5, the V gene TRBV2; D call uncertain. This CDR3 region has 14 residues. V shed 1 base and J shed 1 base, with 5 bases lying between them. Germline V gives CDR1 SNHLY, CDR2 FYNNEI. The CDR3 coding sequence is TGTGCCAGCAGTGAAGTAGCCAGCAATCAGCCCCAGCATTTT. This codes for CASSEVASNQPQHF.

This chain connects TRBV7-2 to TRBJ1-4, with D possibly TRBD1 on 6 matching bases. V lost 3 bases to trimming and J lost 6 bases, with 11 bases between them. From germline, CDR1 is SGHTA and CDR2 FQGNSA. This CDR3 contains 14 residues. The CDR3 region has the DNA TGTGCCAGCAGCTTCAGGGGCGGGTATGAAAAACTGTTTTTT. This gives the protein CASSFRGGYEKLFF.

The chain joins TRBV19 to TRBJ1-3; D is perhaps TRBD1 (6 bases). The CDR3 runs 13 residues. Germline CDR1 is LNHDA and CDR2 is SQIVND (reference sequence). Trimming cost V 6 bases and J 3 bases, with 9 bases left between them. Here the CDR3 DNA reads TGTGCCAGTAGGACAGGTGGTGGAAACACCATATATTTT. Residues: CASRTGGGNTIYF.

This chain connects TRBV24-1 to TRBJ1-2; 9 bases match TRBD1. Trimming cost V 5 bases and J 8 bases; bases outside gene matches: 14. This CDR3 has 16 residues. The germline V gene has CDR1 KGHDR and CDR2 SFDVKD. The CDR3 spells CATSGPRGQGKLGYTF. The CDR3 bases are TGTGCCACCAGTGGCCCGAGAGGACAGGGGAAACTAGGCTACACCTTC.

The CDR3 sequence: CASTTGPYGYTF. The CDR3 bases are TGTGCCAGTACGACAGGGCCCTATGGCTACACCTTC. The chain couples TRBV12-3 or TRBV12-4 to TRBJ1-2, with TRBD1 identical over 7 bases. J was trimmed by 4 bases and V by 9 bases; bases with no gene match: 5. The CDR3 extends over 12 amino acids.

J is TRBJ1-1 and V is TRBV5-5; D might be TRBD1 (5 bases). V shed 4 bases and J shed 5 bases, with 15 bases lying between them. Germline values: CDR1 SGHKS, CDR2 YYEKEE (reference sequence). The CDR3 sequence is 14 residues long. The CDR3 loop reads CASSVGLSGTEAFF. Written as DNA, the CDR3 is TGTGCCAGCAGCGTGGGACTTTCGGGGACTGAAGCTTTCTTT.

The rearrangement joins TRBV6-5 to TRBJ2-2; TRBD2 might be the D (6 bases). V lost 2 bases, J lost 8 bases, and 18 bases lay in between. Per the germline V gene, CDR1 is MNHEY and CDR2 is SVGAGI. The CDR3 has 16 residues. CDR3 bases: TGTGCCAGCAGTTACGCCACTCCTGGGGCGGGAGGGGAGCTGTTTTTT. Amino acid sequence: CASSYATPGAGGELFF.

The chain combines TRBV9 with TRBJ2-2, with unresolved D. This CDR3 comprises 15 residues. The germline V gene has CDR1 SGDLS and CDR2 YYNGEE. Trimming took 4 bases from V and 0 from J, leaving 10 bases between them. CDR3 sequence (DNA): TGTGCCAGCAGCCTGAGACACACGAACACCGGGGAGCTGTTTTTT. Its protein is CASSLRHTNTGELFF.